This T cell receptor beta chain was observed in a study of blood T cell repertoires in COVID-19. Study background: The study drew acute and convalescent COVID-19 samples from the United States, Italy and Spain. Sources were T cells, B-cell-depleted T cells, or PBMCs; the material itself was cDNA or gDNA.

Original processing notes: For nucleated cells, counts were estimated from reference gene primer amplification. Repertoires were generated with immunoSEQ multiplex PCR, while TCRdb's copy carries only in-frame clones and drops some. Clone size and the V and J calls come from that table; the DNA yielded D and trimming. The sample lists 130,000 or so clones, over 65% occurring once. Sequenced: peripheral blood. This clonotype was sampled from a man aged 55-75 years with acute or convalescent COVID-19.

CDR3 sequence: CASSLLAGGPNNEQFF. The CDR3 coding sequence is TGTGCCAGCAGTTTATTAGCGGGAGGGCCGAACAATGAGCAGTTCTTC. The chain uses TRBV27 and TRBJ2-1; TRBD2 aligns across 11 bases. CDR1 and CDR2 from the germline V gene are MNHEY and SMNVEV (reference sequence). CDR3 length: 16 residues. V was pared by 1 base and J by 5 bases, with 4 bases of the junction left unmatched.